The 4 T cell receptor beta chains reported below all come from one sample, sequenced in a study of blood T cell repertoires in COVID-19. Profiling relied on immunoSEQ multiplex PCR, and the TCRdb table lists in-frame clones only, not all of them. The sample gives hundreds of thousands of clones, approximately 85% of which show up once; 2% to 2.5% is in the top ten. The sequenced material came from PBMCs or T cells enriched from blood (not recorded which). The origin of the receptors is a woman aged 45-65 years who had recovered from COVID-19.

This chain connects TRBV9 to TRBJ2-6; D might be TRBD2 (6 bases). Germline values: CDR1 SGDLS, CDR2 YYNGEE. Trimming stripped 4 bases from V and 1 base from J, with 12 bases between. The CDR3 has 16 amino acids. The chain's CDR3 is CASSLGGVSGANVLTF. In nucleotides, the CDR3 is TGTGCCAGCAGCCTAGGCGGGGTTTCTGGGGCCAACGTCCTGACTTTC.

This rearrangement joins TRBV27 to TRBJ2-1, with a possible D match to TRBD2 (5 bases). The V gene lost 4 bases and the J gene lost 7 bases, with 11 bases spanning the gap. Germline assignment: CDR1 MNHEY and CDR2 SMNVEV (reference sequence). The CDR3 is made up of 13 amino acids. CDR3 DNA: TGTGCCAGCAGTTCCGGGGTGGGGAATGAGCAGTTCTTC. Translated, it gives CASSSGVGNEQFF.

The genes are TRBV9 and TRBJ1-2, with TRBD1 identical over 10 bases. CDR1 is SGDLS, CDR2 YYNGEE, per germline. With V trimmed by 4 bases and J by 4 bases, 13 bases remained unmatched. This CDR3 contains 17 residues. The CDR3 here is CASSPRTGGSLGYGYTF. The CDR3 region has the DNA TGTGCCAGCAGCCCTCGGACAGGGGGGTCTCTGGGCTATGGCTACACCTTC.

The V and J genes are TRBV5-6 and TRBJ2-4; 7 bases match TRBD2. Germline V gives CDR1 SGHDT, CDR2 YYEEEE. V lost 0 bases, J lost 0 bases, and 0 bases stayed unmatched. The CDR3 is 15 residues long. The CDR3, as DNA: TGTGCCAGCAGCTTGGTAGCGGGAGCCAAAAACATTCAGTACTTC. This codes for CASSLVAGAKNIQYF.